A selection of T cell receptor beta chains follows, all from one sample in a study of beta chain features in type 1 diabetes. Measured with immunoSEQ multiplex PCR; TCRdb has only the in-frame clones, and not every one. This table has hundreds of thousands of clones, 13% to 15% appearing once. Sequenced material: naive CD4+ T cells from blood. The source is a man aged 25 to 40 with type 1 diabetes. Each CDR3 is given with its conserved first and last residue. A D gene is named only where the DNA matches it firmly. Size is omitted from some rows. Given values are once, few, many or a class for expanded clones.

clone_size,v_call,j_call,d_call,cdr3_nt,cdr3_aa
few,TRBV30,TRBJ2-7,TRBD1,TGTGCCTGGAGTACAGGGGATTCCTACGAGCAGTACTTC,CAWSTGDSYEQYF
few,TRBV6-1,TRBJ2-1,TRBD2,TGTGCCAGCCGGGGGGATGGTGGCAATGAGCAGTTCTTC,CASRGDGGNEQFF
.,TRBV11-2,TRBJ2-7,.,TGTGCCAGCAGCTCAAGCCGGGAGCAGTACTTC,CASSSSREQYF
.,TRBV2,TRBJ2-5,TRBD2,TGTGCCAGCAGGGGACTAGAAGAGACCCAGTACTTC,CASRGLEETQYF
.,TRBV5-4,TRBJ2-2,TRBD1,TGTGCCAGCAGCTTGGCTGGGACAGGGTGGATCGGGGAGCTGTTTTTT,CASSLAGTGWIGELFF
.,TRBV5-1,TRBJ2-3,.,TGCGCCAGCAGCATCGGGACTAGCACAGATACGCAGTATTTT,CASSIGTSTDTQYF
few,TRBV21-1,TRBJ2-7,.,TGTGCCAGCAGGTTCCCCCAAGGCCTAAACAGGGGGCCGGCCTACGAGCAGTACTTC,CASRFPQGLNRGPAYEQYF
.,TRBV28,TRBJ1-5,TRBD1,TGTGCCAGCAGTCCGGACAGGAGCAATCAGCCCCAGCATTTT,CASSPDRSNQPQHF
few,TRBV5-1,TRBJ1-1,.,TGCGCCAGCAGCTCGGACTCAGAAGGCACTGAAGCTTTCTTT,CASSSDSEGTEAFF
few,TRBV14,TRBJ2-5,.,TGTGCCAGCAGCCAAGTTTGGCTCGACAGAGAAGAGACCCAGTACTTC,CASSQVWLDREETQYF
.,TRBV5-4,TRBJ2-5,TRBD2,TGTGCCAGCAGCTCCGGGACTAGCGGAACCTTGGCGGGAGAGACCCAGTACTTC,CASSSGTSGTLAGETQYF
.,TRBV27,TRBJ1-2,.,TGTGCCAGCAGTTTATCGTACACAGACTATGGCTACACCTTC,CASSLSYTDYGYTF
few,TRBV29-1,TRBJ2-1,TRBD2,TGCAGCGTTGAAGGGACTAGCGGGAGGGCACTCAATGAGCAGTTCTTC,CSVEGTSGRALNEQFF
few,TRBV7-2,TRBJ2-5,TRBD1,TGTGCCAGCAGCCCCTCGGCGTCAGGGGGACCGGAGACCCAGTACTTC,CASSPSASGGPETQYF
few,TRBV5-6,TRBJ1-4,.,TGTGCCAGCAGCTTGGCCGATAGTGAAAAACTGTTTTTT,CASSLADSEKLFF
.,TRBV10-3,TRBJ2-5,.,TGTGCCATCAGTGAAAAGGTCGGCCAGGGGGAGACCCAGTACTTC,CAISEKVGQGETQYF
.,TRBV9,TRBJ2-7,TRBD2,TGTGCCAGCAGCGTAGGAGTTAGCGGGATAAGCGAGCAGTACTTC,CASSVGVSGISEQYF
few,TRBV5-1,TRBJ2-1,.,TGCGCCAGCAGCTTGGAAGGGGGGGGCTACAATGAGCAGTTCTTC,CASSLEGGGYNEQFF
few,TRBV10-3,TRBJ2-6,TRBD1,TGTGCCACTCGGGGGACAGGGGGAAGTCCTGGGGCCAACGTCCTGACTTTC,CATRGTGGSPGANVLTF
few,TRBV7-2,TRBJ2-5,TRBD2,TGTGCCAGCAGCCCCAATCGAGCGGGAGCCAAAGAGACCCAGTACTTC,CASSPNRAGAKETQYF
.,TRBV28,TRBJ2-5,TRBD2,TGTGCCAGCAACACTCTTGGAGCGGGAGAAGAGACCCAGTACTTC,CASNTLGAGEETQYF
few,TRBV9,TRBJ1-2,.,TGTGCCAGCAGCGTAGATAATGCTAACTATGGCTACACCTTC,CASSVDNANYGYTF
few,TRBV4-2,TRBJ2-1,TRBD2,TGTGCCAGCAGCCAAGGGTCTAGCGGCAAAAATGAGCAGTTCTTC,CASSQGSSGKNEQFF
.,TRBV9,TRBJ2-5,.,TGTGCCAGCAGCGTAGCCCCTAGCGCGGGGCTGGAGACCCAGTACTTC,CASSVAPSAGLETQYF
few,TRBV18,TRBJ2-5,TRBD2,TGTGCCAGCTCACCCTGGCGACTAGCGGGGGAAGAGACCCAGTACTTC,CASSPWRLAGEETQYF
few,TRBV5-4,TRBJ2-7,.,TGTGCCAGCAGCCCCGCGGTAGAGTACGAGCAGTACTTC,CASSPAVEYEQYF
.,TRBV5-6,TRBJ2-7,.,TGTGCCAGCGGAATCCTAAACAGGGCATCCTACGAGCAGTACTTC,CASGILNRASYEQYF
.,TRBV6-5,TRBJ1-1,.,TGTGCCAGCAGACAGGGTCTGAACACTGAAGCTTTCTTT,CASRQGLNTEAFF
.,TRBV18,TRBJ2-7,.,TGTGCCAGCTCACCACCGCAGGGTAGCCGGTACGAGCAGTACTTC,CASSPPQGSRYEQYF
.,TRBV2,TRBJ2-3,.,TGTGCCAGCACCTTCGAGGATCTTATGGCAGATACGCAGTATTTT,CASTFEDLMADTQYF
once,TRBV9,TRBJ2-1,TRBD2,TGTGCCAGCAGCCCCGTAGAAGTTAGCGGGAGGGCCAAGAATGTCGGTGAGCAGTTCTTC,CASSPVEVSGRAKNVGEQFF
.,TRBV5-1,TRBJ2-1,.,TGCGCCAGCAGCCAGGCACGAAACTCCTACAATGAGCAGTTCTTC,CASSQARNSYNEQFF
few,TRBV9,TRBJ2-7,TRBD2,TGTGCCAGCAGCGCCCTGACTAGCGGGAGGAACGAGCAGTACTTC,CASSALTSGRNEQYF
.,TRBV9,TRBJ1-2,.,TGTGCCAGCAGCGTAGTCGGGGGTGGCTATGGCTACACCTTC,CASSVVGGGYGYTF
.,TRBV7-3,TRBJ2-3,TRBD1,TGTGCCAGCAGCCCGACAGGGTTCACAGATACGCAGTATTTT,CASSPTGFTDTQYF
.,TRBV29-1,TRBJ2-5,TRBD2,TGCAGCGTTTCAACTAGCGGGAAGAAAGAGACCCAGTACTTC,CSVSTSGKKETQYF
.,TRBV9,TRBJ2-2,.,TGTGCCAGCAGCGTAGATGGGCTATACACCGGGGAGCTGTTTTTT,CASSVDGLYTGELFF
.,TRBV4-2,TRBJ2-7,.,TGTGCCAGCAGCCAAGATCGTGATAGCAGAGTCTACGAGCAGTACTTC,CASSQDRDSRVYEQYF
few,TRBV5-1,TRBJ1-1,.,TGCGCCAGCAGCAAATCTGACTCAATGAACACTGAAGCTTTCTTT,CASSKSDSMNTEAFF
.,TRBV11-2,TRBJ2-7,.,TGTGCCAGCAGCTTAGCCTGCTGGGCAGGGGAGTACGAGCAGTACTTC,CASSLACWAGEYEQYF
few,TRBV27,TRBJ2-5,TRBD2,TGTGCCAGCAGTTCATTAGCGGGAGTGGGGACCCAGTACTTC,CASSSLAGVGTQYF
few,TRBV7-2,TRBJ2-2,.,TGTGCCAGCAGCTTAGCGGAGGGCCGGAGCACCGGGGAGCTGTTTTTT,CASSLAEGRSTGELFF
.,TRBV28,TRBJ1-5,.,TGTGCCAGCAGTTTATGGAGAGGCAATCAGCCCCAGCATTTT,CASSLWRGNQPQHF
few,TRBV7-9,TRBJ2-5,TRBD2,TGTGCCAGCAGCTTAACCACGGGAGGGCCGTCAGAGACCCAGTACTTC,CASSLTTGGPSETQYF
few,TRBV7-2,TRBJ2-3,.,TGTGCCAGCAGCCGGGTCCTAGAGAATACGCAGTATTTT,CASSRVLENTQYF
.,TRBV7-9,TRBJ1-5,.,TGTGCCAGCAGCTCGTTCGGGGTCAATCAGCCCCAGCATTTT,CASSSFGVNQPQHF
few,TRBV30,TRBJ1-5,.,TGTGCCTGGAGTGCCTTATCGGGGCCCCAGCATTTT,CAWSALSGPQHF
few,TRBV6-5,TRBJ2-7,.,TGTGCCAGCAGTTACCAGGAGGCGGGTTACGAGCAGTACTTC,CASSYQEAGYEQYF
.,TRBV28,TRBJ2-1,TRBD1,TGTGCCAGCAACAGAGACAGGGCTTACAATGAGCAGTTCTTC,CASNRDRAYNEQFF
few,TRBV14,TRBJ2-6,.,TGTGCCAGCAGCCGGCAGGGGTTCTCTGGGGCCAACGTCCTGACTTTC,CASSRQGFSGANVLTF
.,TRBV7-2,TRBJ2-7,TRBD2,TGTGCCAGCAGCTTTACTAGCGGGAGTTCCTACGAGCAGTACTTC,CASSFTSGSSYEQYF
.,TRBV11-2,TRBJ1-3,TRBD1,TGTGCCAGCAGTGACAGGGGAGGTGGAAACACCATATATTTT,CASSDRGGGNTIYF